The 24 T cell receptor beta chains reported below all come from one sample, sequenced in a study of cytomegalovirus exposure and HLA in healthy donors. The PCR ran on 60 Vbeta and 13 Jbeta primers. Sequencing was performed with immunoSEQ multiplex PCR; in TCRdb, only in-frame clones are kept and a portion is missing. The sample lists 130,000 or so clones, about 76% seen once, with around 2.2% in the top ten. Sequenced input: PBMCs. The receptors come from a woman in her thirties or forties in good health and CMV-seronegative.

J is TRBJ2-2 and V is TRBV5-1; a weak D match, TRBD1 (5 bases). The germline V gene encodes CDR1 SGHRS and CDR2 YFSETQ. V dropped 6 bases and J dropped 1 base, with 10 bases sitting between them. The CDR3 runs to 14 residues. The CDR3 sequence is CASTETGNTGELFF. The CDR3 coding sequence is TGCGCCAGCACGGAAACAGGGAACACCGGGGAGCTGTTTTTT. The variable domain in full, with the rest retrieved from reference TRBV5-1 and TRBJ2-2, is KAGVTQTPRYLIKTRGQQVTLSCSPISGHRSVSWYQQTPGQGLQFLFEYFSETQRNKGNFPGRFSGRQFSNSRSEMNVSTLELGDSALYLCASTETGNTGELFFGEGSRLTVL.

The chain employs TRBV7-9 and TRBJ1-2; tentative D call: TRBD1 (5 bases). From germline, CDR1 is SEHNR and CDR2 FQNEAQ (reference sequence). The CDR3 consists of 13 residues. Trimming stripped 5 bases from V and 7 bases from J, with 14 bases between. CDR3 sequence reads: CASSPGDVRGYTF. The CDR3 nucleotides read TGTGCCAGCAGCCCGGGGGACGTGCGTGGCTACACCTTC.

V usage is TRBV9 and J usage is TRBJ1-5; a possible D gene is TRBD1 (6 bases). Germline lookup yields CDR1 SGDLS and CDR2 YYNGEE. The CDR3 covers 15 residues. The V end was cut by 0 bases, the J end by 4 bases, with 11 bases between. CDR3 bases: TGTGCCAGCAGCGTAGGGGGGGGCCAGAATCAGCCCCAGCATTTT. Translated: CASSVGGGQNQPQHF.

The chain couples TRBV30 to TRBJ1-5; 7 bases line up with TRBD1. CDR3 length: 14 amino acids. Germline trimming cut 0 bases from V and 3 bases from J; bases unmatched to any gene: 2. Germline assignment: CDR1 GTSNPN and CDR2 SVGIG (reference sequence). The CDR3 sequence: CAWSVGTANQPQHF. The DNA of the CDR3 is TGTGCCTGGAGTGTCGGGACAGCCAATCAGCCCCAGCATTTT.

The chain has TRBV6-6 and TRBJ1-2, with TRBD1 as a possible D gene (5 bases). V was cut by 11 bases and J by 8 bases, with 21 bases left in between. The germline CDR1 and CDR2 sequences are MNHNY and SVGAGI (reference sequence). The CDR3 totals 13 residues. The CDR3 nucleotides are TGTGCCGTGGGAGGCAGGGCTGTTGGAGGCTACACCTTC. Translated, it gives CAVGGRAVGGYTF.

This chain links TRBV19 with TRBJ2-2; 11 bases match TRBD2. Trimming cost V 1 base and J 6 bases; bases outside gene matches: 1. This CDR3 is 15 amino acids long. Per germline, CDR1 LNHDA and CDR2 SQIVND (reference sequence). The CDR3 DNA reads TGTGCCAGTAGTATAGTAGCGGGAGGGCCCGGGGAGCTGTTTTTT. Protein: CASSIVAGGPGELFF.

The J gene is TRBJ2-5, the V gene TRBV7-2; D not certain. The CDR3 is 13 amino acids. CDR1 is SGHTA, CDR2 FQGNSA, per germline. V gave up 3 bases and J gave up 3 bases, with 8 bases separating them. The CDR3 spells CASSFDLEETQYF. The CDR3 bases are TGTGCCAGCAGCTTCGACTTGGAAGAGACCCAGTACTTC.

The genes are TRBV5-1 and TRBJ2-7; 9 nucleotides match TRBD2. This CDR3 is built from 17 residues. Germline CDR1 is SGHRS and CDR2 is YFSETQ. Germline trimming cut 7 bases from V and 3 bases from J; bases unmatched to any gene: 17. The CDR3 reads CASSKGRGGQKLYEQYF. In nucleotides, the CDR3 is TGCGCCAGCTCCAAAGGGCGGGGGGGCCAAAAGCTCTACGAGCAGTACTTC.

This clone was detected a few times. V gene TRBV9 combines with J gene TRBJ2-2; D might be TRBD1 (7 bases). The V end lost 4 bases, the J end lost 0 bases, and 22 bases lay between the germline ends. The CDR3 extends over 19 amino acids. Looked up from germline, CDR1 is SGDLS and CDR2 is YYNGEE. CDR3 sequence: CASSPRPPGGQTNTGELFF. CDR3 nucleotide sequence: TGTGCCAGCAGCCCAAGACCCCCCGGGGGACAGACGAACACCGGGGAGCTGTTTTTT.

The chain carries TRBV4-2 and TRBJ2-1; the D gene is possibly TRBD2 (6 bases). V lost 0 bases and J 5 bases, leaving 14 bases between the germline ends. Germline V gene data show CDR1 as LGHNA and CDR2 as YNFKEQ. The CDR3 loop spans 16 amino acids. The CDR3 protein is CASSQDPGTGDNEQFF. CDR3 DNA sequence: TGTGCCAGCAGCCAAGACCCCGGGACGGGGGACAATGAGCAGTTCTTC.

This clone has only one observation. The V and J genes are TRBV4-1 and TRBJ2-1; TRBD2 matches at 9 bases. Germline assignment: CDR1 MGHRA and CDR2 YSYEKL. V lost 0 bases to trimming and J lost 5 bases; unmatched junction nucleotides: 5. There are 16 residues in the CDR3. The CDR3 is CASSQERGGTDNEQFF. The CDR3 nucleotides are TGCGCCAGCAGCCAAGAGCGGGGGGGGACTGACAATGAGCAGTTCTTC.

The genes are TRBV10-3 and TRBJ2-2, with 8 bases identical to TRBD1. V dropped 10 bases and J dropped 6; count of bases not matched to a gene: 13. CDR1 ENHRY and CDR2 SYGVKD come from the germline V gene. This CDR3 has 15 amino acids. CDR3 region: CATTGTGSGPGELFF. CDR3 DNA sequence: TGTGCCACCACAGGGACAGGAAGTGGTCCCGGGGAGCTGTTTTTT.

V usage is TRBV18 and J usage is TRBJ2-5, with D tentatively TRBD1 (6 bases). The length of the CDR3 is 13 residues. CDR1 and CDR2 from the germline V gene are KGHSH and LQKENI. The V gene lost 4 bases and the J gene lost 2 bases, with 8 bases spanning the gap. CDR3 residues: CASSRTVQETQYF. The CDR3 coding sequence is TGTGCCAGCTCACGGACAGTTCAAGAGACCCAGTACTTC.

V and J are TRBV19 and TRBJ2-5; maybe TRBD1 (5 bases). This CDR3 has 15 amino acids. Trimming took off 4 bases at V and 1 base at J, with 13 bases between the two ends. Looked up from germline, CDR1 is LNHDA and CDR2 is SQIVND (reference sequence). This CDR3 reads CASSRYRTPQETQYF. The CDR3 DNA follows: TGTGCCAGTAGTAGGTACAGGACCCCCCAAGAGACCCAGTACTTC.

The rearrangement links TRBV5-8 to TRBJ1-2; TRBD1 might be the D (6 bases). Germline loops: CDR1 SGHTS, CDR2 YDEGEE. Between the trimmed V and J ends, which lost 3 bases and 7 bases, there was a span of 19 bases. The CDR3 runs to 15 residues. The CDR3 here is CASSWGLVGSGGYTF. In nucleotides, the CDR3 is TGTGCCAGCAGCTGGGGGCTGGTCGGCTCGGGTGGCTACACCTTC.

The V and J genes are TRBV7-7 and TRBJ2-2, with D tentatively TRBD1 (6 bases). Germline assignment: CDR1 SSHAT and CDR2 FNYEAQ (reference sequence). V was pared by 0 bases and J by 4 bases, with 12 bases between. The CDR3 runs to 16 residues. In nucleotides, the CDR3 is TGTGCCAGCAGCTTAGCGCCCAGGGGCGGCACCGGGGAGCTGTTTTTT. Translation: CASSLAPRGGTGELFF.

V usage is TRBV5-1 and J usage is TRBJ2-3; 8 nucleotides align to TRBD2. The trim removed 3 bases at V and 4 bases at J, leaving 4 bases unmatched. The CDR3 spans 14 residues. Germline V gene lookup returns CDR1 SGHRS and CDR2 YFSETQ. This CDR3 reads CASSSAGVADTQYF. The CDR3 DNA reads as TGCGCCAGCAGCTCAGCGGGAGTAGCAGATACGCAGTATTTT.

The genes are TRBV4-1 and TRBJ2-7; TRBD1 matches at 7 bases. The length of the CDR3 is 16 residues. The V gene end was trimmed by 0 bases and the J gene end by 5 bases; junction bases not matched to a gene: 10. Germline assignment: CDR1 MGHRA and CDR2 YSYEKL. The CDR3 DNA is TGCGCCAGCAGCCAAGATCCGAACAGGGGTAGGGACGAGCAGTACTTC. It specifies CASSQDPNRGRDEQYF.

V is TRBV11-2 and J is TRBJ1-1, with unresolved D. This CDR3 is 13 amino acids long. With 2 bases removed from V and 8 bases from J, the gap between germline ends came to 12 bases. CDR1 and CDR2 (germline): SGHAT, FQNNGV. For the CDR3, the DNA is TGTGCCAGCAGCTTAAGCGGCGGGGTCGAAGCTTTCTTT. Protein sequence: CASSLSGGVEAFF. Complete variable domain (other parts from reference TRBV11-2 and TRBJ1-1): EAGVAQSPRYKIIEKRQSVAFWCNPISGHATLYWYQQILGQGPKLLIQFQNNGVVDDSQLPKDRFSAERLKGVDSTLKIQPAKLEDSAVYLCASSLSGGVEAFFGQGTRLTVV.

The rearrangement uses TRBV10-3 and TRBJ2-3, with D tentatively TRBD2 (5 bases). The CDR3 consists of 14 residues. Per germline, CDR1 ENHRY and CDR2 SYGVKD. V lost 4 bases and J lost 11, with 19 bases in between. CDR3 DNA sequence: TGTGCCATCAGTGGCCCGAGCGGTCCCATTAAGCAGTATTTT. As protein: CAISGPSGPIKQYF.

The chain is built from TRBV1 and TRBJ2-3; the table assigns TRBD2, which was not confirmed against the DNA. TRBV1 is classified as a pseudogene. This CDR3 is built from 16 residues. The CDR3 DNA is TGCACCAGCAGCCTAATAGCGGGAGGGCCGACAGATACGCAGTATTTT. It is translated as CTSSLIAGGPTDTQYF.

The V call is TRBV7-9, the J call TRBJ2-3, with 9 bases aligning to TRBD2. Trimming removed 3 bases from V and 1 base from J; junction bases left unmatched: 5. Per the germline V gene, CDR1 is SEHNR and CDR2 is FQNEAQ (reference sequence). The CDR3 loop spans 16 amino acids. In nucleotides, the CDR3 is TGTGCCAGCAGCTTTGGATGGACTAGCGGCACAGATACGCAGTATTTT. This gives the protein CASSFGWTSGTDTQYF.

The chain has TRBV19 and TRBJ1-5, with D perhaps TRBD1 (5 bases). CDR1 and CDR2 (germline): LNHDA, SQIVND (reference sequence). This CDR3 has 16 amino acids. The V end was cut by 3 bases, the J end by 1 base, with 13 bases between. In DNA form, the CDR3 reads TGTGCCAGTAGTATGTTCGCGGGGGGGAGCAATCAGCCCCAGCATTTT. Its protein product is CASSMFAGGSNQPQHF.

The chain joins TRBV11-2 to TRBJ2-3; 7 bases align to TRBD2. V shed 5 bases and J 6 bases; nucleotides not matched to a gene: 11. The germline V gene has CDR1 SGHAT and CDR2 FQNNGV. The CDR3 extends over 15 amino acids. CDR3 loop: CASSGWGGKTDTQYF. CDR3 coding DNA: TGTGCCAGCAGCGGCTGGGGGGGAAAGACGGATACGCAGTATTTT.